This section outlines one T cell receptor beta chain sequence together with its context. The target antigen is unknown. These data belong to a study of T cell responses to AZD1222 COVID-19 vaccine. Study-level findings and limits: Unmutated variant regions are reportedly the target of nearly half of TCRs that are spike-specific. Mostly white British, mostly female donors; authors suggested clonal diversity may be underestimated.

Sequencing was performed with immunoSEQ multiplex PCR; in TCRdb, only in-frame clones are kept and a portion is missing. The data contain 150,000 to 200,000 clones, about 90% of them seen just once; the ten biggest clones take up roughly 6.5%. This CDR3 is built from 14 residues. Germline V gene sequence: CDR1 LGHDT, CDR2 YNNKEL (reference sequence). Germline trimming cut 4 bases from V and 6 bases from J; bases unmatched to any gene: 4. The V call is TRBV3-1 (or the pseudogene TRBV3-2), the J call TRBJ1-4; 8 nucleotides match TRBD1. The receptor's source is an adult in good health. Specimen: peripheral blood, collected on day 0 of AZD1222 vaccination. This chain's CDR3 is CASSLTGGDEKLFF. CDR3 nucleotide sequence: TGTGCCAGCAGCCTTACAGGGGGAGATGAAAAACTGTTTTTT.